The present entry profiles one T cell receptor (beta chain) with its context. It has no known antigen specificity. No much larger clonotype is one base removed from it; base qualities were not supplied. The sample comes from a study of tissue T cells after allogeneic stem cell transplantation (dated by TCRdb to the early 2020s). Regarding the research as a whole: If a tissue had multiple samples, a pathologist reviewed H&E sections so that samples with histologically apparent lymphocytes got priority for sequencing. On the human side, the study was prospective and observational, with no blinding or randomization. Using research autopsies of patients with and without GVHD, plus mouse models of GVHD, the study profiled TCR beta repertoires across many tissues.

Per the germline V gene (reference sequence), LNHDA is the CDR1 and SQIVND is the CDR2. A distance of 13 bases separates the germline ends of V and J, which lose 5 bases and 3 bases respectively. From cysteine to phenylalanine, the CDR3 is 14 amino acids long. Just CDR3 DNA is preserved here, 42 bases in frame from base 1. This specimen's time point label, per the study, means: human tissue collected at research (rapid) autopsy. Three non-HCT comparator patients who had other cancers, at least five GI tract samples, and no known GI disease at death were chosen retrospectively. After a median post-mortem interval of approximately 9.7 hours, autopsy tissues were collected, including GI sites from esophagus to rectum, liver, skin, and lymphoid organs such as spleen. Each autopsy specimen was cut in two, with one portion flash-frozen in liquid nitrogen and the remainder formalin-fixed, and the outer muscle layers of GI specimens were removed. To extract genomic DNA from frozen tissues, either the Mag-Bind Blood & Tissue DNA HDQ 96 Kit on a Chemagic 360 or the DNeasy Blood & Tissue Kit was used. Because of concern about red blood cell contamination, the extracted DNA went through further purification with the Genomic DNA Clean & Concentrator-25 kit.

The library was prepared using the immunoSEQ multiplex PCR assay. Adaptive Biotechnologies performed TCRbeta CDR3 sequencing at survey depth and reported CDR3 sequences, V/J genes, productive frequency, and template counts. Amplification of TCR beta CDR3 regions started from genomic DNA instead of RNA. As for the authors' bioinformatics: Pairwise repertoire overlap between tissues was quantified with Jensen-Shannon divergence, where 1 means complete divergence and 0 identical. Tissues were clustered by single-linkage agglomerative hierarchical clustering of pairwise JSD values, and the clustering results were displayed as dendrograms. GLIPH2 was applied to all patient samples using simulation_depth 1000, kmer_min_depth 3, and cdr3_length_cutoff 8, and only groups with more than two unique CDR3s were retained. A standardized tissue-overlap score was calculated by extrapolating Jaccard GLIPH-group overlap across patients to a standard repertoire size of 1000 clones. To look at how diversity was associated with clinical or experimental variables, linear mixed-effect models were used, with tissue treated as a fixed effect and individual treated as a random effect. In TCRdb, the immuneACCESS table is reduced to in-frame sequences with V and J assigned. These tables do not hold every clone; where another copy was compared, an unresolved V gene accounts for under half, and the others remain unexplained. The V and J calls and clone size were taken over from that table, and D and trimming were inferred from the DNA. The sample has roughly 9,200 clones on record, 60% of them singletons. Of the sample, over 7.5% falls within the top ten clones.

Study-wide findings and limitations: Within patients, how anatomically similar tissues were was a major factor shaping TCR repertoire composition, regardless of disease or transplant status. Not many T cell clones showed up in more than one patient, yet clustering based on motifs uncovered repertoire signatures that were shared across patients in a tissue-specific way. Blood and spleen T cells captured only a limited portion of the TCR repertoire detected in tissues, in both patients and mice. Sampling depth was acknowledged as a limitation, and the patient cohort was both small and clinically heterogeneous. The study did not establish which tissue TCRs were alloreactive or antigen-specific, and some clones may have been host cells that persisted. Blood samples were not available from the non-GVHD comparator patients.

Material: tissue from the jejunum, obtained at autopsy. The chain was built from TRBV19 and TRBJ1-1; matching of 5 bases hints at TRBD1 as the D gene. The sequence derives from a woman aged 18 to 49 with breast cancer. CDR3 region: CASSLGVADTEAFF. The base sequence is TGTGCCAGTAGTTTGGGGGTGGCGGACACTGAAGCTTTCTTT.